The 25 T cell receptor beta chains reported below all come from one sample, sequenced in a study of blood T cells in healthy people across ages. The second PCR ran roughly 6 to 11 cycles with a sample-barcoded 5' primer and J-beta primers. TCRdb re-called the 5' RACE reads with MiXCR, one entry per CDR3 protein. Among 450,000 to 700,000 distinct CDR3 sequences listed, 25% to 30% were seen once. Sequencing was performed on blood. The receptors stem from a woman aged 70-85 years in good health.

This clonotype was detected only a few times. J is TRBJ1-4 and V is TRBV6-6, with D maybe TRBD1 (6 bases). Looked up from germline, CDR1 is MNHNY and CDR2 is SVGAGI (reference sequence). The CDR3 sequence is 16 residues long. V was shortened by 6 bases and J by 11 bases, with 25 bases between the two germline ends. CDR3 residues: CASSPGQRLDMGKLFF. Here the CDR3 DNA reads TGTGCCAGCAGCCCGGGACAAAGATTAGATATGGGGAAACTGTTTTTT.

To note about this clonotype: As the CDR3 is not closed by the conserved phenylalanine or tryptophan, this likely results from a read error. The rearrangement joins TRBV18 to TRBJ2-1, with 11 positions matching TRBD2. Losses at the gene ends were 4 bases for V and 11 bases for J; bases not matched to a gene: 7. This CDR3 comprises 14 residues. Germline-derived CDR1 and CDR2 are KGHSH and LQKENI. The CDR3 DNA reads TGTGCCAGCTCACTGGGACTAGCGGAAGAGAAGCAGTTCCTC. Its protein is CASSLGLAEEKQFL.

V gene TRBV20-1 combines with J gene TRBJ1-5; possible D gene TRBD1, 6 bases. The length of the CDR3 is 15 residues. Germline V gene lookup returns CDR1 DFQATT and CDR2 SNEGSKA (reference sequence). With 5 bases removed from V and 7 bases from J, the gap between germline ends came to 21 bases. This chain's CDR3 is CSASSVGGRGQPQHF. CDR3 in DNA: TGCAGTGCTTCATCCGTCGGGGGCCGGGGGCAGCCCCAGCATTTT.

The chain recombines TRBV12-5 with TRBJ2-7; D remains unclear. Germline V gives CDR1 LGHNT, CDR2 FRNRAP. This CDR3 contains 14 residues. The ends were cut back, 4 bases at V and 2 bases at J, with 12 bases in the middle. CDR3 residues: CASGSSTNAYEQYF. The CDR3 DNA follows: TGTGCTAGTGGTTCGTCGACAAACGCCTACGAGCAGTACTTC.

The V and J genes are TRBV7-3 and TRBJ2-2; D might be TRBD1 (5 bases). Trimming cost V 5 bases and J 7 bases, with 11 bases left between them. CDR3 length: 13 amino acids. The V gene's germline CDR1 is SGHTA and CDR2 FQGTGA. The CDR3 coding sequence is TGTGCCAGCAGCCCAGGGTCGGGCGGGGAGCTGTTTTTT. It specifies CASSPGSGGELFF.

The chain has TRBV12-3 or TRBV12-4 and TRBJ2-1; 7 bases align to TRBD1. The length of the CDR3 is 14 residues. V lost 5 bases to trimming and J lost 8 bases; unmatched junction nucleotides: 9. Here the CDR3 DNA reads TGTGCCAGCAGTCGAGCAAACAGGGGCTATGAGCAGTTCTTC. Amino acids: CASSRANRGYEQFF.

The CDR3 loop is CASSPWGLAGPETQYF. CDR3 nucleotides: TGTGCCAGCAGCCCCTGGGGGCTAGCGGGGCCAGAGACCCAGTACTTC. The chain recombines TRBV12-3 or TRBV12-4 with TRBJ2-5; 9 bases map to TRBD2. V shed 6 bases, J shed 4 bases, and the junction held 12 bases outside the gene matches. This CDR3 has 16 amino acids.

This clonotype was seen at least ten times. The chain employs TRBV4-2 and TRBJ1-4; TRBD1 agrees at 9 bases. CDR3 length: 14 residues. Per germline, CDR1 LGHNA and CDR2 YNFKEQ. Trimming at V came to 3 bases and at J to 4 bases, leaving 0 bases not matched to a gene. Here the CDR3 reads CASSQTGGNEKLFF. The CDR3 nucleotides read TGTGCCAGCAGCCAGACAGGGGGTAATGAAAAACTGTTTTTT.

As concerns this clonotype: At one end the junction does not follow the germline gene, possibly because of a read error. The V call is TRBV20-1, the J call TRBJ1-5; 8 bases align to TRBD1. CDR3 length: 13 residues. Looked up from germline, CDR1 is DFQATT and CDR2 is SNEGSKA (reference sequence). CDR3 sequence reads: CSGTGGGDQPLHF. The CDR3 bases are TGCAGTGGAACAGGGGGTGGCGATCAGCCCCTGCATTTT.

This clonotype was observed a handful of times. This rearrangement joins TRBV2 to TRBJ1-4; maybe TRBD1 (6 bases). This CDR3 is built from 13 residues. Trimming shortened V by 6 bases and J by 7 bases, and 12 bases separated the two germline ends. Germline assignment: CDR1 SNHLY and CDR2 FYNNEI. CDR3 protein: CASRPGTSEKLFF. In nucleotides, the CDR3 is TGTGCCAGCAGGCCCGGGACATCTGAAAAACTGTTTTTT.

The chain has TRBV20-1 and TRBJ2-7; no clear D gene. CDR3 length: 13 amino acids. Germline V gene lookup returns CDR1 DFQATT and CDR2 SNEGSKA (reference sequence). The V gene lost 4 bases and the J gene lost 5 bases, with 15 bases spanning the gap. The CDR3 DNA reads as TGCAGTGCTAAATCCTCACGGGCGGACGAGCAGTACTTC. It encodes CSAKSSRADEQYF.

The chain uses TRBV6-5 and TRBJ2-1, with D possibly matching TRBD2 (5 bases). Germline assignment: CDR1 MNHEY and CDR2 SVGAGI. V lost 6 bases, J lost 8 bases, and 14 bases lay in between. The CDR3 is made up of 13 amino acids. CDR3 coding DNA: TGTGCCAGCAGCCAAATGACTACGTATGAGCAGTTCTTC. This encodes CASSQMTTYEQFF.

The chain joins TRBV6-5 to TRBJ2-5; tentatively, D is TRBD1 or TRBD2 (6 bases each). The V end was cut by 0 bases, the J end by 2 bases, with 13 bases between. Germline V gene lookup returns CDR1 MNHEY and CDR2 SVGAGI. There are 16 residues in the CDR3. CDR3 in amino acids: CASSYSVGGGQETQYF. The CDR3 nucleotides are TGTGCCAGCAGTTACTCTGTAGGAGGGGGACAAGAGACCCAGTACTTC.

This clonotype has only a few counts. This chain connects TRBV7-2 to TRBJ1-4; the D gene is possibly TRBD1 (5 bases). Germline V gene lookup returns CDR1 SGHTA and CDR2 FQGNSA. The CDR3 has 15 residues. V gave up 6 bases and J gave up 5 bases, with 16 bases separating them. The chain's CDR3 is CASRKDSMRNEKLFF. In nucleotides, the CDR3 is TGTGCCAGCAGGAAAGACAGTATGAGGAATGAAAAACTGTTTTTT.

This chain uses TRBV7-2 with TRBJ2-5, with D unclear. Germline CDR1 reads SGHTA; CDR2 reads FQGNSA. V lost 7 bases and J lost 1, with 16 bases in between. CDR3 length: 15 amino acids. In DNA, the CDR3 is TGTGCCAGCAACCCCGTAGTGAACCTCCAAGAGACCCAGTACTTC. It yields the protein CASNPVVNLQETQYF.

In DNA, the CDR3 is TGCAGTGCTAGAGTAACAGGGAGGGAGACCCAGTACTTC. Protein product: CSARVTGRETQYF. The V and J genes are TRBV20-1 and TRBJ2-5, with D possibly called TRBD1 or TRBD2 (6 bases each). CDR1 and CDR2 from the germline V gene are DFQATT and SNEGSKA (reference sequence). This CDR3 region has 13 residues. Deletions cut 1 base from V and 5 bases from J, with 11 bases between.

Turning to this clonotype: Lacking the conserved final phenylalanine or tryptophan, this CDR3 likely reflects a read error. The rearrangement joins TRBV27 to TRBJ1-4; D call uncertain. Germline CDR1 MNHEY, CDR2 SMNVEV (reference sequence). This CDR3 has 13 residues. V lost 8 bases, J lost 2 bases, and 9 bases lay in between. CDR3 in DNA: TGTGCCAGCCCTATCGGGACTAATGAAAAACTGTTTCTT. Protein product: CASPIGTNEKLFL.

There are a few counts of this clonotype. This sequence joins TRBV7-9 and TRBJ1-5; D is unclear. In germline, CDR1 is SEHNR, CDR2 FQNEAQ (reference sequence). V lost 5 bases and J lost 5, with 19 bases in between. The CDR3 covers 16 residues. CDR3 DNA sequence: TGTGCCAGCAGCAAACTCACCGTGGATAATTATCAGCCCCAGCATTTT. Translated, it gives CASSKLTVDNYQPQHF.

The rearrangement links TRBV10-3 to TRBJ2-3; 11 bases map to TRBD2. CDR3 length: 18 amino acids. J lost 0 bases, V lost 2 bases, and 7 bases had no gene match. CDR1 is ENHRY and CDR2 is SYGVKD in the germline V gene. CDR3 in amino acids: CAISERLAGGPSTDTQYF. Here the CDR3 DNA reads TGTGCCATCAGTGAGCGGCTAGCGGGGGGCCCTAGCACAGATACGCAGTATTTT.

This chain links TRBV18 with TRBJ1-4, with D possibly being TRBD1 (5 bases). The V gene's germline CDR1 is KGHSH and CDR2 LQKENI. With 3 bases removed from V and 8 bases from J, the gap between germline ends came to 10 bases. The CDR3 sequence is 13 residues long. CDR3 amino acids: CASSPAGTEKLFF. In DNA form, the CDR3 reads TGTGCCAGCTCACCGGCTGGGACCGAAAAACTGTTTTTT.

This clonotype has only a few counts. The CDR3 region is CSVVVSHRGEKLFF. The CDR3 nucleotides are TGCAGCGTTGTGGTGTCCCACCGAGGTGAAAAACTGTTTTTT. The gene calls are TRBV29-1 and TRBJ1-4, with unresolved D. Germline CDR1 SQVTM, CDR2 ANQGSEA. CDR3 length: 14 amino acids. V was trimmed by 4 bases and J by 7 bases, leaving 16 bases between them.

Only a few counts were recorded for this clonotype. The chain couples TRBV28 to TRBJ2-4, with D tentatively TRBD1 (6 bases). Per the germline V gene, CDR1 is MDHEN and CDR2 is SYDVKM. Trimming cost V 6 bases and J 11 bases, with 17 bases left between them. CDR3 size: 13 residues. The chain's CDR3 is CASSPSPRGFQYF. Here the CDR3 DNA reads TGTGCCAGCAGCCCCTCTCCCAGGGGTTTTCAGTACTTC.

The chain is built from TRBV30 and TRBJ1-3; D unresolved. There are 14 residues in the CDR3. V was clipped by 3 bases and J by 3 bases, with 12 bases between them. Germline V lookup: CDR1 GTSNPN, CDR2 SVGIG (reference sequence). CDR3 amino acids: CAWRVGSFGNTIYF. In DNA form, the CDR3 reads TGTGCCTGGAGGGTAGGCTCCTTTGGAAACACCATATATTTT.

The chain links TRBV6-1 to TRBJ1-6; TRBD1 agrees at 8 bases. The CDR3 is 16 amino acids. Looked up from germline, CDR1 is MNHNS and CDR2 is SASEGT. J was trimmed by 11 bases and V by 6 bases; bases with no gene match: 15. Here the CDR3 DNA reads TGTGCCAGCAGACCAGGGACAGGCACCTTCGGGCCACCCCTCCACTTT. It codes for CASRPGTGTFGPPLHF.

J is TRBJ2-5 and V is TRBV10-3; D remains ambiguous. Trimming cost V 7 bases and J 6 bases, with 12 bases left between them. This CDR3 has 12 amino acids. Germline assignment: CDR1 ENHRY and CDR2 SYGVKD. The CDR3, as DNA: TGTGCCATCACCGACCGGTGGAAGACCCAGTACTTC. Translating it yields CAITDRWKTQYF.